This record looks at one T cell receptor (beta chain) sequence and its context. As yet, its antigen is unknown. Template-switching 5'RACE yielded the TCR cDNA; a universal primer site and UMIs were added in the process. TCRdb reprocessed the 5' RACE reads with MiXCR, giving one entry per CDR3 protein. The sample lists a few hundred thousand distinct CDR3 sequences, 18% occurring once. This sample was included in a study of T cells after yellow fever vaccination. Overall study results and limits: Abundant bulk-population clonotypes could contaminate the FACS-sorted repertoires. It was a weaker secondary response, yet one that peaked faster, at day 5 versus 15. Detected again after the booster were most primary-vaccination clones, at nearly 97% CD4 and 80% to 90% CD8.

The CDR3 sequence is 15 residues long. CDR1 LGHNA and CDR2 YNFKEQ come from the germline V gene. V lost 3 bases, J lost 5 bases, and 4 bases stayed unmatched. This specimen was PBMCs, taken before the yellow fever booster vaccination. The chain combines TRBV4-2 with TRBJ1-4; TRBD1 matches at 9 bases. This clonotype originated in a man aged 18 to 30 who received the YFV17D yellow fever vaccine. CDR3 loop: CASSQGQGRNEKLFF. CDR3 DNA sequence: TGTGCCAGCAGCCAGGGACAGGGCAGGAATGAAAAACTGTTTTTT.